This is a list of T cell receptor beta chains from one sample in a study of T cells in Graves' hyperthyroidism and ophthalmopathy. TCRdb re-called the multiplex PCR reads with MiXCR, one entry per CDR3 protein. This table holds over 650,000 distinct CDR3 sequences, 45% found once. Sequenced: peripheral blood or thyroid tissue (not recorded which). All receptors come from an adult man with Graves' disease, either hyperthyroidism or ophthalmopathy (not recorded which). CDR3s leave out the opening cysteine and the closing phenylalanine or tryptophan. A D gene is named only where the DNA matches it firmly.

>.|TRBJ2-5|TRBV7-9
ASRFHIEVQETQY
>TRBD1|TRBJ1-5|TRBV12-3/TRBV12-4
ASINSAGGIYQPQH
>.|TRBJ1-1|TRBV6-6
ASSLRQAVNTEAF
>.|TRBJ2-7|TRBV5-1
ASSLTSPLYEQY
>.|TRBJ2-5|TRBV7-8
ASSQTGASGVQETQY
>.|TRBJ1-4|TRBV19
ASSIWGRTNEKLF
>.|TRBJ1-2|TRBV10-3
AIRGQSYGYT
>.|TRBJ1-5|TRBV20-1
SARDRRGLHQPQH
>.|TRBJ1-1|TRBV10-3
AISSGSTEAF
>.|TRBJ2-7|TRBV7-9
ASSTGASYEQY
>.|TRBJ2-5|TRBV6-9
ASSFGWDTQETQY
>.|TRBJ1-6|TRBV6-5
ASSRDLWNNSPLH
>TRBD1|TRBJ1-5|TRBV7-8
ASSIRTGSKNQPQH
>.|TRBJ1-1|TRBV5-1
ASSWDLQASNTEAF
>TRBD1|TRBJ2-2|TRBV2
ASSLDRAETGELF